These T cell receptor beta chains were read from a single sample in a study of CD8+ T cells in alopecia areata. The protocol was immunoSEQ multiplex PCR, while the TCRdb copy is restricted to in-frame clones and leaves out a portion. The sample holds 65,000 to 70,000 clones; roughly 61% are singletons and the top ten take approximately 15%. Sequenced material: CD8+ T cells sorted from blood, taken at week 0. These receptors all stem from a human donor with alopecia areata. The CDR3 runs from the conserved cysteine through the conserved F or W. Each record gives: V gene, CDR3 protein.

TRBV11-2	CASSLLSSSYEQYF
TRBV7-3	CASSSRGLDPTGELFF
TRBV7-8	CASSRDRGRETQYF
TRBV27	CASSLDIWNEQFF
TRBV7-2	CASSPTDTQYF
TRBV7-9	CASSSPLGAAADTQYF
TRBV30	CAWTPGQGLVGYTF
TRBV7-2	CASRRTGYQETQYF
TRBV28	CASSFLGQPQHF
TRBV7-9	CASSRDSNEQYF
TRBV29-1	CSVDGQGIYEQFF
TRBV7-9	CASSLVRVRGYNEQFF
TRBV15	CATSRGGHAYNEQFF
TRBV7-2	CASSSRAGTDTGELFF
TRBV5-6	CASSLGPDKDEQFF
TRBV29-1	CSGGQGGYEQYF
TRBV11-2	CASSSLAKGGETQYF
TRBV15	CATSRDRSGGSETQYF
TRBV7-9	CASSPGLAGGAGETQYF
TRBV7-9	CASSPSMGFEQYF
TRBV15	CATSRDIGAGENTEAFF
TRBV25-1	CASSERSYSQETQYF
TRBV5-5	CASSARTGTVNEQFF
TRBV5-6	CASSLRSSYNEQFF
TRBV29-1	CSVELVGFNIQYF
TRBV4-3	CASSQDWTSGKNSDEQFF
TRBV5-8	CASSLFRGDRGYTDTQYF
TRBV4-1	CASSQVGKGSGYTF
TRBV5-1	CASSLAAAAKETQYF
TRBV7-9	CASSPREGRTDTQYF
TRBV25-1	CASSIRYEQYF
TRBV9	CASSAQATLSGTGVGYGYTF
TRBV6-5	CASSYASSYNEQFF
TRBV19	CASSIEGGVAEAFF
TRBV5-6	CASSLRTVEVSGYTF
TRBV29-1	CSVEDRGGQGETQYF
TRBV9	CASSVGSSLASSYNEQFF
TRBV5-1	CASSLAMGVINTEAFF
TRBV7-2	CASSSWFRTGELFF
TRBV27	CASSLSRGNQPQHF
TRBV7-9	CASSRPGGRGYTF
TRBV27	CASSRGRWNEQFF
TRBV6-4	CASSEATGGTDTQYF
TRBV6-5	CASSYSTRLNTGELFF
TRBV4-1	CASSQDRESGSEQYF
TRBV29-1	CSVLALYEQYF
TRBV19	CAIHRPVTQYF
TRBV29-1	CSVEDYGSSTDTQYF
TRBV7-9	CASSPPGQGLEKLFF
TRBV6-5	CASSSTPTRQFF
TRBV27	CASSLGGGSGYEQYF
TRBV5-6	CASSLSQANYGYTF
TRBV7-3	CASSETGGGYGYTF
TRBV5-1	CASSFTFPGPHNEQFF
TRBV30	CAWSPTTRNGELFF
TRBV9	CASSAGQGSYSNQPQHF
TRBV2	CASSPIETGAANYGYTF